This T cell receptor (beta chain) stems from a study of metastatic and nonmetastatic thyroid tumors. Overall study context: The study looked at repertoires side by side in blood and in tumor or nodule tissue from malignant and benign thyroid patients.

Per the germline V gene, CDR1 is LNHDA and CDR2 is SQIVND (reference sequence). With V trimmed by 7 bases and J by 1 base, 7 bases remained unmatched. The CDR3 loop spans 15 amino acids. Study-level findings and limits: Relative to benign nodules, malignant thyroid tumors were reportedly characterized by significantly elevated TCR beta diversity in blood and tumor.

With MiXCR, TCRdb called clones anew from the PCR reads. Of tens of thousands of clones listed, roughly 13% were seen once; the top ten hold about 11%. In its sample, this clone was seen many times. Its matching antigen is unknown. All patients reached thyroid surgery having received no treatment beforehand. Input material: blood. J is TRBJ2-3 and V is TRBV19; 8 positions match TRBD1. The source of this sequence is a female donor with papillary thyroid cancer or a benign thyroid nodule (not recorded which). Some clones in this sample may be carry-over from other donors' samples. CDR3 protein: CASKAGGVGTDTQYF. CDR3 in DNA: TGTGCCAGTAAAGCAGGGGGCGTCGGCACAGATACGCAGTATTTT.